These T cell receptor beta chains were read from a single sample in a study of cytomegalovirus exposure and HLA in healthy donors. The protocol was immunoSEQ multiplex PCR, while the TCRdb copy is restricted to in-frame clones and leaves out a portion. Among under 350,000 clones listed, 65% to 90% were seen once. Sequenced sample: PBMCs. Every receptor here comes from a woman younger than 30 in good health and CMV-seronegative. Each CDR3 is given with its conserved first and last residue. D genes are given only for firm matches. Rows give clone size only sometimes, using once, few, many, or a class for an expanded clone.

J,D,size,length,V,CDR3,DNA
TRBJ1-1,.,few,14,TRBV18,CASSPPAGRGEAFF,TGTGCCAGCTCACCACCCGCAGGGCGGGGTGAAGCTTTCTTT
TRBJ2-3,.,.,16,TRBV6-6,CASSYSSTGLTDTQYF,TGTGCCAGCAGTTACTCGTCGACAGGCCTCACAGATACGCAGTATTTT
TRBJ1-2,TRBD1,.,14,TRBV5-4,CASSPDRGSNGYTF,TGTGCCAGCAGCCCAGACAGGGGATCTAATGGCTACACCTTC
TRBJ1-3,TRBD1,.,16,TRBV5-4,CASSSRTGPSGNTIYF,TGTGCCAGCAGCTCAAGGACAGGGCCCTCTGGAAACACCATATATTTT
TRBJ2-1,.,.,10,TRBV29-1,CSAGDREQFF,TGCAGCGCCGGAGACAGGGAGCAGTTCTTC
TRBJ1-1,.,.,16,TRBV7-3,CASSLKPSDSMTEAFF,TGTGCCAGCAGCTTAAAACCCAGTGACTCCATGACTGAAGCTTTCTTT
TRBJ1-1,.,.,14,TRBV30,CAWSVRGWNTEAFF,TGTGCCTGGAGTGTAAGGGGATGGAACACTGAAGCTTTCTTT
TRBJ2-5,.,.,14,TRBV28,CASSDGQSGETQYF,TGTGCCAGCAGCGATGGACAGTCGGGAGAGACCCAGTACTTC
TRBJ2-7,TRBD2,few,13,TRBV27,CASRAGGSGREYF,TGTGCCAGCAGGGCCGGGGGTAGCGGGAGGGAGTACTTC
TRBJ2-2,TRBD2,.,16,TRBV10-1,CASSGLAGENTGELFF,TGCGCCAGCAGTGGGCTAGCGGGGGAGAACACCGGGGAGCTGTTTTTT
TRBJ1-2,TRBD1,.,18,TRBV27,CASSFIDDLTGGNYGYTF,TGTGCCAGCAGTTTTATTGACGACCTGACAGGGGGCAACTATGGCTACACCTTC
TRBJ1-5,TRBD1,.,14,TRBV4-1,CASSQDIGGRAQHF,TGCGCCAGCAGCCAAGATATAGGGGGCAGAGCCCAGCATTTT
TRBJ2-1,TRBD2,.,17,TRBV5-1,CASSLDGLAGPYNEQFF,TGCGCCAGCAGCTTAGACGGGCTAGCGGGACCCTACAATGAGCAGTTCTTC
TRBJ1-2,TRBD1,.,16,TRBV5-1,CASSLAQGQVDYGYTF,TGCGCCAGCAGCTTGGCCCAGGGACAGGTGGATTATGGCTACACCTTC
TRBJ1-4,TRBD1,.,17,TRBV28,CASSFYGQGKGYEKLFF,TGTGCCAGCAGTTTTTACGGACAGGGAAAGGGATATGAAAAACTGTTTTTT
TRBJ1-6,TRBD1,few,15,TRBV5-1,CASSSGQGGNSPLHF,TGCGCCAGCAGCTCCGGACAGGGCGGGAATTCACCCCTCCACTTT
TRBJ1-3,TRBD1,.,16,TRBV2,CASSEPRQGWGNTIYF,TGTGCCAGCAGCGAACCAAGACAGGGATGGGGAAACACCATATATTTT
TRBJ2-7,TRBD2,.,12,TRBV2,CASGGVDSEQYF,TGTGCCAGCGGGGGGGTGGACTCCGAGCAGTACTTC
TRBJ1-2,.,.,14,TRBV6-5,CASSYSTGFYGYTF,TGTGCCAGCAGTTACTCGACGGGATTCTATGGCTACACCTTC
TRBJ2-7,TRBD2,.,15,TRBV6-5,CASSYEAGGPVEQYF,TGTGCCAGCAGTTACGAAGCGGGAGGGCCGGTCGAGCAGTACTTC
TRBJ2-3,.,once,12,TRBV30,CAWSVLGNTQYF,TGTGCCTGGAGTGTACTAGGGAATACGCAGTATTTT
TRBJ2-6,.,few,15,TRBV6-5,CASSRPSSGANVLTF,TGTGCCAGCAGCCGACCTAGCTCTGGGGCCAACGTCCTGACTTTC
TRBJ2-7,.,.,13,TRBV11-3,CASSLNRGGEQYF,TGTGCCAGCAGCTTAAATAGGGGCGGCGAGCAGTACTTC
TRBJ2-1,TRBD2,.,18,TRBV7-6,CASSLGQRASGSRGEQFF,TGTGCCAGCAGCTTAGGGCAGCGGGCTAGCGGGAGCAGGGGCGAGCAGTTCTTC
TRBJ1-3,.,once,14,TRBV29-1,CSVMTPVSGNTIYF,TGCAGCGTGATGACACCCGTCTCTGGAAACACCATATATTTT
TRBJ2-1,TRBD2,.,14,TRBV7-2,CASRSAGPYNEQFF,TGTGCCAGCAGGTCAGCGGGGCCTTACAATGAGCAGTTCTTC
TRBJ1-5,TRBD1,.,12,TRBV6-5,CATRQGGQPQHF,TGTGCCACCAGACAGGGGGGTCAGCCCCAGCATTTT
TRBJ2-5,.,.,16,TRBV9,CASSVGDSPGGETQYF,TGTGCCAGCAGCGTAGGGGACAGCCCTGGAGGGGAGACCCAGTACTTC
TRBJ1-5,.,once,12,TRBV6-1,CASSERGQPQHF,TGTGCCAGCAGTGAAAGGGGCCAGCCCCAGCATTTT
TRBJ1-5,.,.,17,TRBV19,CASSIDPPLGGNQPQHF,TGTGCCAGTAGTATAGACCCTCCCCTAGGCGGCAATCAGCCCCAGCATTTT
TRBJ2-1,TRBD1,.,15,TRBV27,CASSLGTGPYNEQFF,TGTGCCAGCAGTTTAGGGACAGGTCCTTACAATGAGCAGTTCTTC
TRBJ1-4,TRBD1,.,16,TRBV9,CASSVEAWTGVEKLFF,TGTGCCAGCAGCGTAGAGGCTTGGACAGGGGTCGAAAAACTGTTTTTT
TRBJ1-1,.,.,12,TRBV12-5,CATSTGGTEAFF,TGTGCTACCTCAACGGGGGGCACTGAAGCTTTCTTT
TRBJ2-7,TRBD2,.,15,TRBV9,CASSSGLAGGLEQYF,TGTGCCAGCAGCTCCGGACTAGCGGGGGGGCTCGAGCAGTACTTC
TRBJ1-1,.,.,13,TRBV5-4,CASSLVQGTGAFF,TGTGCCAGCAGCTTAGTACAGGGTACGGGAGCTTTCTTT
TRBJ2-5,TRBD1,.,15,TRBV11-3,CASSLGDRVVETQYF,TGTGCCAGCAGCTTAGGGGACAGGGTTGTGGAGACCCAGTACTTC
TRBJ2-2,TRBD1,.,16,TRBV5-1,CASSFSPQGDGGELFF,TGCGCCAGCAGCTTCTCCCCCCAGGGGGATGGAGGGGAGCTGTTTTTT
TRBJ1-2,TRBD1,.,15,TRBV29-1,CSATGTGGGFDGYTF,TGCAGCGCCACCGGGACAGGGGGTGGTTTCGATGGCTACACCTTC
TRBJ2-2,TRBD2,.,19,TRBV7-9,CASSLDGTSGSRNTGELFF,TGTGCCAGCAGCTTAGACGGGACTAGCGGGAGTCGGAACACCGGGGAGCTGTTTTTT
TRBJ2-1,.,few,12,TRBV6-6,CASSPVSDEQFF,TGTGCCAGCAGTCCCGTCAGCGATGAGCAGTTCTTC
TRBJ1-6,.,.,13,TRBV30,CAWSVRGAAPLHF,TGTGCCTGGAGTGTACGGGGGGCGGCCCCCCTCCACTTT
TRBJ2-7,.,few,15,TRBV9,CASSADGQPFYEQYF,TGTGCCAGCAGCGCGGATGGACAGCCTTTCTACGAGCAGTACTTC
TRBJ1-2,.,.,15,TRBV5-6,CASSLAGDKFYGYTF,TGTGCCAGCAGCTTGGCAGGGGACAAATTCTATGGCTACACCTTC
TRBJ1-2,.,.,14,TRBV29-1,CSVDFQGPNYGYTF,TGCAGCGTTGATTTCCAGGGGCCTAACTATGGCTACACCTTC
TRBJ1-1,.,.,14,TRBV11-2,CASSLLEYPTEAFF,TGTGCCAGCAGCTTACTAGAATATCCCACTGAAGCTTTCTTT
TRBJ1-1,.,once,14,TRBV27,CASSLWAGMTEAFF,TGTGCCAGCAGTTTATGGGCAGGGATGACTGAAGCTTTCTTT
TRBJ2-7,TRBD2,.,15,TRBV6-5,CASSYSSGSSYEQYF,TGTGCCAGCAGTTACTCTAGCGGGAGCTCCTACGAGCAGTACTTC
TRBJ2-1,TRBD1,.,16,TRBV7-6,CASSPEDRGRYNEQFF,TGTGCCAGCAGCCCAGAGGACAGGGGGAGATACAATGAGCAGTTCTTC
TRBJ2-1,TRBD2,.,15,TRBV7-2,CASSSGTSYVNEQFF,TGTGCCAGCAGCTCAGGGACTAGTTATGTCAATGAGCAGTTCTTC
TRBJ1-1,.,.,13,TRBV19,CASSRAGNTEAFF,TGTGCCAGTAGTAGGGCAGGGAACACTGAAGCTTTCTTT
TRBJ2-7,.,.,14,TRBV13,CASSLRTESYEQYF,TGTGCCAGCAGCCTTCGGACAGAGTCCTACGAGCAGTACTTC
TRBJ1-3,TRBD1,once,16,TRBV10-2,CASSMTGGISGNTIYF,TGCGCCAGCAGTATGACAGGGGGAATCTCTGGAAACACCATATATTTT
TRBJ1-1,TRBD1,.,15,TRBV7-9,CASSLAGQGVTEAFF,TGTGCCAGCAGCTTAGCGGGACAGGGAGTAACTGAAGCTTTCTTT
TRBJ2-1,.,.,15,TRBV6-5,CASSYSHRQSNEQFF,TGTGCCAGCAGTTACTCACATAGACAGTCCAATGAGCAGTTCTTC
TRBJ2-2,.,.,16,TRBV5-6,CASSLWRVYGTGELFF,TGTGCCAGCAGCTTGTGGAGGGTTTACGGCACCGGGGAGCTGTTTTTT